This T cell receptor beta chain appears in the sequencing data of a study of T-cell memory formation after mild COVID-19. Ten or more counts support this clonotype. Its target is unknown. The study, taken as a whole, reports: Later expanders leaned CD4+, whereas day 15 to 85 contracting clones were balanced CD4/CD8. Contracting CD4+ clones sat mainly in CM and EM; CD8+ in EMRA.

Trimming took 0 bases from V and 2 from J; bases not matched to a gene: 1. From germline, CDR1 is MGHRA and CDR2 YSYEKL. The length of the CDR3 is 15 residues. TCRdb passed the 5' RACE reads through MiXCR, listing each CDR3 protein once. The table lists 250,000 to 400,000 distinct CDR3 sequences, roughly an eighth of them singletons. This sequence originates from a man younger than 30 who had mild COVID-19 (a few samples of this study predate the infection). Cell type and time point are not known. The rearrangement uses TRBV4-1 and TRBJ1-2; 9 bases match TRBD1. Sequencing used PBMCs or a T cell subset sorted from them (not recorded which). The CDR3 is CASSQDDRGNYGYTF. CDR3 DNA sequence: TGCGCCAGCAGCCAAGACGACAGGGGGAACTATGGCTACACCTTC.